This T cell receptor beta chain was profiled in a study of CD8+ T cells in alopecia areata. Pooled cutaneous lymph node cells were sorted using CD4, CD8alpha, NKG2D, NKG2ACE and other markers. TCR sequencing used cDNA made by reverse transcription of extracted RNA. Libraries were prepared by immunoSEQ multiplex PCR; TCRdb keeps only in-frame clonotypes and omits some of them. The table lists roughly 260,000 clones, with no singletons. As regards this clone: Genes and germline come from the mouse. Read coverage stops 4 residues before the CDR3 terminus; the germline J gene supplies the remainder. Different DNA sequences within this sample yield the same CDR3.

The CDR3 is 15 amino acids. Germline CDR1 SGHSN, CDR2 HYEKVE. V was pared by 0 bases and J by 0 bases, with 2 bases of the junction left unmatched. This sequence originates from a C3H/HeJ mouse with alopecia areata. The mice in this strain carry MHC haplotype H2-k. What was sequenced was CD4+ T cells sorted from a lymph node. The V call is TRBV12-1, the J call TRBJ1-2; 8 bases map to TRBD1. Incomplete CDR3 DNA: TGTGCCAGCTCTCTCGCAGGGGGCTCAAACTCC. It specifies CASSLAGGSNS. The complete CDR3 sequence is CASSLAGGSNSDYTF.